This passage covers 21 T cell receptor beta chains from one sample sequenced in a study of cytomegalovirus exposure and HLA in healthy donors. Only in-frame clones appear in the TCRdb table, and some are missing; sequencing was by immunoSEQ multiplex PCR. The sample has 120,000 to 150,000 clones, around 87% seen once. The sample taken for sequencing was PBMCs. These receptors all come from a man younger than 35 in good health and CMV-seropositive.

The chain combines TRBV7-8 with TRBJ2-3; 9 bases fit TRBD2. The CDR3 loop spans 13 amino acids. Germline V gene lookup returns CDR1 SGHVS and CDR2 FQNEAQ. Losses at the gene ends were 1 base for V and 10 bases for J; bases not matched to a gene: 3. The CDR3 DNA sequence: TGTGCCAGCAGCTTAGAAGGCGGGAGGGCGCAGTATTTT. This gives the protein CASSLEGGRAQYF.

For the CDR3, the DNA is TGTGCCAGCAGCTCCGGTGCCGGGGGCTACACCTTC. It encodes CASSSGAGGYTF. The chain has TRBV7-9 and TRBJ1-2, with D unresolved. Germline CDR1 reads SEHNR; CDR2 reads FQNEAQ (reference sequence). The CDR3 length is 12 residues. V lost 4 bases to trimming and J lost 8 bases, with 11 bases between them.

This clone was picked up a small number of times. The chain combines TRBV15 with TRBJ2-7; D gene unclear. Trimming pared 2 bases from V and 0 bases from J, leaving 14 bases between. The CDR3 sequence is 16 residues long. The V gene's germline CDR1 is LNHNV and CDR2 YYDKDF (reference sequence). The CDR3 DNA reads TGTGCCACCAGCAGACCATTTGGGTGGAGCTCCTACGAGCAGTACTTC. Translating gives CATSRPFGWSSYEQYF.

In its sample, this clone was seen once. V and J are TRBV19 and TRBJ2-7; 7 nucleotides agree with TRBD1. V lost 9 bases, J lost 0 bases, and 5 bases stayed unmatched. The CDR3 is made up of 13 amino acids. The germline gives CDR1 LNHDA, CDR2 SQIVND (reference sequence). In DNA form, the CDR3 reads TGTGCCAGCACCGACAGGGTCTCCTACGAGCAGTACTTC. This encodes CASTDRVSYEQYF.

V is TRBV18 and J is TRBJ2-7; 10 nucleotides align to TRBD2. Germline CDR1 reads KGHSH; CDR2 reads LQKENI. V dropped 3 bases and J dropped 3; count of bases not matched to a gene: 5. This CDR3 has 15 residues. CDR3 loop: CASSPALAGDYEQYF. The CDR3 DNA sequence: TGTGCCAGCTCACCGGCTCTAGCGGGAGACTACGAGCAGTACTTC.

V gene TRBV27 combines with J gene TRBJ1-6; 9 nucleotides align to TRBD1. Looked up from germline, CDR1 is MNHEY and CDR2 is SMNVEV (reference sequence). Trimming took 4 bases from V and 2 from J; bases not matched to a gene: 0. The CDR3 totals 15 residues. The CDR3 loop reads CASSWDRAYNSPLHF. Written as DNA, the CDR3 is TGTGCCAGCAGTTGGGACAGGGCCTATAATTCACCCCTCCACTTT.

CDR3 amino acids: CASSQTSGRETQYF. Written as DNA, the CDR3 is TGTGCCAGCAGTCAAACTAGCGGTCGGGAGACCCAGTACTTC. The chain combines TRBV6-5 with TRBJ2-5, with 8 bases fitting TRBD2. J gave up 5 bases and V 5 bases, and 7 bases lay outside the gene matches. This CDR3 is 14 amino acids long. CDR1 is MNHEY and CDR2 is SVGAGI in the germline V gene.

This clone was seen once. The CDR3 DNA reads as TGTGCCAGCAGTTTCGACAGGGGGACCGGGGAGCTGTTTTTT. It translates to CASSFDRGTGELFF. The chain has TRBV6-6 and TRBJ2-2; TRBD1 agrees at 9 bases. CDR1 MNHNY and CDR2 SVGAGI come from the germline V gene (reference sequence). Trimming removed 4 bases from V and 5 bases from J; junction bases left unmatched: 2. CDR3 length: 14 residues.

Details on this clone: Distinct nucleotide sequences in the sample also encode this CDR3. This chain links TRBV7-9 with TRBJ1-2; D is possibly TRBD1 (6 bases). The CDR3 runs to 14 residues. Per germline, CDR1 SEHNR and CDR2 FQNEAQ (reference sequence). Trimming took 4 bases from V and 3 from J, leaving 12 bases between them. The chain's CDR3 is CASSSTTGYYGYTF. CDR3 in DNA: TGTGCCAGCAGCTCCACAACAGGGTACTATGGCTACACCTTC.

The chain combines TRBV13 with TRBJ2-6; 7 bases align to TRBD1. The CDR3 is 17 amino acids. V lost 5 bases to trimming and J lost 4 bases; unmatched junction nucleotides: 11. CDR1 PRHDT and CDR2 FYEKMQ come from the germline V gene (reference sequence). The CDR3 region is CASSPSPTGTGANVLTF. The CDR3 DNA is TGTGCCAGCAGCCCTAGCCCGACAGGGACCGGGGCCAACGTCCTGACTTTC.

CDR3 coding DNA: TGTGCCAGCAGCTTCGGGGACTACGAGCAGTACTTC. Its protein is CASSFGDYEQYF. The chain joins TRBV7-9 to TRBJ2-7; maybe TRBD2 (5 bases). The germline V gene has CDR1 SEHNR and CDR2 FQNEAQ (reference sequence). This CDR3 contains 12 residues. V dropped 3 bases and J dropped 3 bases, with 6 bases sitting between them.

This clone has just a few counts. This chain connects TRBV7-8 to TRBJ1-5; D is perhaps TRBD1 (6 bases). CDR1 is SGHVS, CDR2 FQNEAQ, per germline. The germline V and J ends were trimmed by 3 bases and 11 bases, with 17 bases remaining between them. The CDR3 has 14 amino acids. The CDR3, as DNA: TGTGCCAGCAGCTTCCAGGGGTTTGGGAAAGCCCAGCATTTT. It is translated as CASSFQGFGKAQHF.

The rearrangement joins TRBV6-1 to TRBJ1-4; no firm D call. The V end was cut by 4 bases, the J end by 12 bases, with 9 bases between. The CDR3 extends over 11 amino acids. Germline values: CDR1 MNHNS, CDR2 SASEGT. In nucleotides, the CDR3 is TGTGCCAGCAGTGGCCCGGTAGAACTGTTTTTT. The encoded protein is CASSGPVELFF.

This clone showed up just once. CDR3 nucleotides: TGTGCCAGCAGCTCTTCGACTAGCGGGGGACAAGAGACCCAGTACTTC. This sequence encodes CASSSSTSGGQETQYF. This sequence joins TRBV7-2 and TRBJ2-5, with 12 bases identical to TRBD2. CDR3 length: 16 amino acids. J was trimmed by 2 bases and V by 4 bases; bases with no gene match: 5. CDR1 and CDR2 from the germline V gene are SGHTA and FQGNSA.

The V gene is TRBV12-5, the J gene TRBJ1-3, with TRBD1 matching over 12 bases. The CDR3 spans 15 residues. With V trimmed by 6 bases and J by 7 bases, 7 bases remained unmatched. Looked up from germline, CDR1 is LGHNT and CDR2 is FRNRAP. The CDR3 region is CASGEGQGAANTIYF. Written as DNA, the CDR3 is TGTGCTAGTGGAGAGGGACAGGGGGCGGCGAACACCATATATTTT.

The chain couples TRBV19 to TRBJ2-5; D might be TRBD2 (5 bases). From germline, CDR1 is LNHDA and CDR2 SQIVND (reference sequence). The V end was cut by 5 bases, the J end by 0 bases, with 13 bases between. This CDR3 contains 15 residues. The CDR3 coding sequence is TGTGCCAGTAGTCCACGGACTGGGTACCAAGAGACCCAGTACTTC. Translation gives CASSPRTGYQETQYF.

The V and J genes are TRBV19 and TRBJ2-3; 15 bases are a match to TRBD2. The CDR3 consists of 17 residues. The V gene end was trimmed by 6 bases and the J gene end by 3 bases; junction bases not matched to a gene: 7. Germline V gene sequence: CDR1 LNHDA, CDR2 SQIVND (reference sequence). The chain's CDR3 is CASSLSGTSGGTDTQYF. CDR3 bases: TGTGCCAGTAGCTTAAGCGGGACTAGCGGGGGGACAGATACGCAGTATTTT.

J is TRBJ1-2 and V is TRBV4-1; a weak D match, TRBD1 (5 bases). The CDR3 consists of 16 residues. V was shortened by 2 bases and J by 1 base, with 14 bases between the two germline ends. The germline gives CDR1 MGHRA, CDR2 YSYEKL. The DNA of the CDR3 is TGCGCCAGCAGCCAACCGCCCCAGGGTCTTAACTATGGCTACACCTTC. It translates to CASSQPPQGLNYGYTF.

This chain joins TRBV14 and TRBJ1-2, with TRBD1 identical over 10 bases. The V segment lost 4 bases and the J segment 3 bases; nucleotides outside the gene matches: 11. The CDR3 totals 17 residues. CDR1 is SGHDN, CDR2 FVKESK, per germline. The CDR3 protein is CASSPHPRDRGHYGYTF. DNA for the CDR3: TGTGCCAGCAGCCCTCATCCTCGGGACAGGGGTCACTATGGCTACACCTTC. Full variable domain (rest looked up from reference TRBV14 and TRBJ1-2): EAGVTQFPSHSVIEKGQTVTLRCDPISGHDNLYWYRRVMGKEIKFLLHFVKESKQDESGMPNNRFLAERTGGTYSTLKVQPAELEDSGVYFCASSPHPRDRGHYGYTFGSGTRLTVV.

V usage is TRBV5-1 and J usage is TRBJ2-4, with 8 bases that match TRBD1. The V gene end was trimmed by 1 base and the J gene end by 9 bases; junction bases not matched to a gene: 12. The CDR3 is 16 amino acids. Looked up from germline, CDR1 is SGHRS and CDR2 is YFSETQ. Written as DNA, the CDR3 is TGCGCCAGCAGCTTGATACCGGGACAGGAGTTAACCATTCAGTACTTC. Residues: CASSLIPGQELTIQYF.

This chain links TRBV7-2 with TRBJ2-5, with a weak D call TRBD1 (5 bases). The germline V gene encodes CDR1 SGHTA and CDR2 FQGNSA. The length of the CDR3 is 16 residues. Trimming stripped 5 bases from V and 1 base from J, with 17 bases between. CDR3 sequence: CASSPGPRRVQETQYF. In DNA form, the CDR3 reads TGTGCCAGCAGCCCAGGGCCTCGGCGCGTCCAAGAGACCCAGTACTTC.